The present T cell receptor (beta chain) was sequenced within a study of blood T cells in healthy people across ages. Germline V lookup: CDR1 SEHNR, CDR2 FQNEAQ (reference sequence). V lost 2 bases to trimming and J lost 7 bases; unmatched junction nucleotides: 10. CDR3 length: 15 amino acids. PCR was performed a second time for roughly 7 to 11 cycles using a sample-barcoded 5' primer and a J-beta primer mix. One entry per CDR3 protein, called by TCRdb with MiXCR from the 5' RACE reads. The sample yields roughly 800,000 distinct CDR3 sequences, roughly 64% seen once. The sequence was obtained from a man aged 25-45 years in good health. The material sequenced was blood. The rearrangement uses TRBV7-9 and TRBJ1-1; TRBD1 aligns across 7 bases. CDR3 bases: TGTGCCAGCAGCTTAAAGGGAGGAGGGGGCAATGAAGCTTTCTTT. Amino acid sequence: CASSLKGGGGNEAFF.